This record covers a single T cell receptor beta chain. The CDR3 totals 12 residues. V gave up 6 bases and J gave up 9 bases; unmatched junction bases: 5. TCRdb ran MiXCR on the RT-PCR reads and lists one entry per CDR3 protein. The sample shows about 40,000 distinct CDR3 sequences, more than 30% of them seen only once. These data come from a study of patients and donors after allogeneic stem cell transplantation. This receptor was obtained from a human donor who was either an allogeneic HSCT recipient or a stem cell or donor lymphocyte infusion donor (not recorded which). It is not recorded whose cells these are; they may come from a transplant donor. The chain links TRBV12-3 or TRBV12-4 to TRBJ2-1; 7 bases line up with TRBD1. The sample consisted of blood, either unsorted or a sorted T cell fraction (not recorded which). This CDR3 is CASSRQGGEQFF. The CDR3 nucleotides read TGTGCCAGCAGCCGACAGGGTGGTGAGCAGTTCTTC.